The clone carrying this TCR beta chain was counted many times. The antigen is not known. These data originate in a study of CD8 T cells in ankylosing spondylitis. Broader study findings: With a CD8+ phenotype, disease-linked clones were relatively rare in peripheral blood.

Preparation of TCR beta libraries was done by quantitative 5'-RACE with molecular barcodes. A single record per CDR3 protein comes from TCRdb applying MiXCR to the 5' RACE reads. The table includes 180,000 or so distinct CDR3 sequences, more than 9% detected once. There are 14 residues in the CDR3. V was pared by 4 bases and J by 5 bases, with 7 bases of the junction left unmatched. Germline CDR1 and CDR2: SGHRS and YFSETQ. Material for sequencing was blood, either unsorted or a sorted T cell fraction (not recorded which). The genes are TRBV5-1 and TRBJ2-3; 7 bases are shared with TRBD1. This clonotype was sampled from a male donor with ankylosing spondylitis or in good health (not recorded which). In DNA, the CDR3 is TGCGCCAGCAGCGTCAAGGGGGCGGGAGATACGCAGTATTTT. This codes for CASSVKGAGDTQYF.